Below, 7 T cell receptor beta chains from the same sample are listed, as sequenced in a study of T-cell memory formation after mild COVID-19. TCRdb fed the 5' RACE reads into MiXCR, producing one record per CDR3 protein. The sample has roughly 350,000 distinct CDR3 sequences, roughly 21% seen once; the top ten hold approximately 12%. Sample: PBMCs or a T cell subset sorted from them (not recorded which). Receptor source: an adult woman who had mild COVID-19 (a few samples of this study predate the infection). Cell type and time point are not known.

This clonotype turned up a few times. V gene TRBV2 combines with J gene TRBJ1-1, with 7 bases aligning to TRBD1. Per germline, CDR1 SNHLY and CDR2 FYNNEI. The CDR3 spans 14 residues. The junction had 9 bases not matched to a gene; V was cut back by 7 bases and J by 4 bases. The CDR3 bases are TGTGCCAGCATGGATACAGGGGCGGCCACTGAAGCTTTCTTT. Protein: CASMDTGAATEAFF.

This chain joins TRBV4-2 and TRBJ2-1; tentative D call: TRBD2 (5 bases). CDR1 and CDR2 from the germline V gene are LGHNA and YNFKEQ. This CDR3 spans 14 amino acids. Trimming shortened V by 0 bases and J by 8 bases, and 11 bases separated the two germline ends. The CDR3 is CASSQDWGSDEQFF. DNA for the CDR3: TGTGCCAGCAGCCAAGATTGGGGTAGCGATGAGCAGTTCTTC.

The chain has TRBV5-1 and TRBJ1-1; no firm D call. Germline values: CDR1 SGHRS, CDR2 YFSETQ. The CDR3 is 14 residues long. The V and J ends lost 1 base and 5 bases respectively, with 12 bases between them. The CDR3 region has the DNA TGCGCCAGCAGCTTGCAACGGGGTCCGACTGAAGCTTTCTTT. Protein: CASSLQRGPTEAFF.

The V gene is TRBV7-6, the J gene TRBJ1-1, with D tentatively TRBD1 (6 bases). Trimming removed 5 bases from V and 6 bases from J, with 13 bases in between. Germline lookup yields CDR1 SGHVS and CDR2 FNYEAQ. CDR3 length equals 13 residues. The CDR3 here is CASSKTGSAEAFF. As DNA, the CDR3 is TGTGCCAGCAGCAAAACAGGGAGCGCTGAAGCTTTCTTT.

V gene TRBV27 combines with J gene TRBJ1-1, with TRBD1 as a possible D gene (6 bases). Germline V gives CDR1 MNHEY, CDR2 SMNVEV (reference sequence). Trimming shortened V by 5 bases and J by 10 bases, and 14 bases separated the two germline ends. This CDR3 has 12 residues. The CDR3 nucleotides read TGTGCCAGCAGTAGGCACCAGGGGCCAGCTTTCTTT. As protein: CASSRHQGPAFF.

The chain carries TRBV21-1 and TRBJ2-7; no check of the table's D call, TRBD1, against the DNA was made. TRBV21-1 is a listed pseudogene. The CDR3 has 16 residues. CDR3 sequence reads: CASSREQGASPYEQYF. The CDR3 DNA follows: TGTGCCAGCAGCAGGGAACAGGGGGCGAGCCCCTACGAGCAGTACTTC.

Here the CDR3 reads CASSSGVGPLPTEAFF. The CDR3 nucleotides are TGTGCCAGCAGTTCCGGCGTTGGGCCCCTTCCCACTGAAGCTTTCTTT. The genes are TRBV6-2 or TRBV6-3 and TRBJ1-1; the D is unclear. Per germline, CDR1 MNHEY and CDR2 SVGEGT. Trimming left V 4 bases short and J 4 bases short, with 19 bases between. The CDR3 covers 16 residues.